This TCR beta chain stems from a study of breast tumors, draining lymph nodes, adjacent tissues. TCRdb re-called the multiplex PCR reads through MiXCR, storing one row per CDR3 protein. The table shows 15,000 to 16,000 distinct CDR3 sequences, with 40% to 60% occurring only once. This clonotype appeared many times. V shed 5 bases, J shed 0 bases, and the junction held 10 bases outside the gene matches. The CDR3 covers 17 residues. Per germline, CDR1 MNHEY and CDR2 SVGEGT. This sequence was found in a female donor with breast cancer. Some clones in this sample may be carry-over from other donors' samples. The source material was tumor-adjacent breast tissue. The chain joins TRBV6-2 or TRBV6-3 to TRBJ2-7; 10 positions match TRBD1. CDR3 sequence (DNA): TGTGCCAGCAGTCACCGACAGGGGGCTATAAACTCCTACGAGCAGTACTTC. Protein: CASSHRQGAINSYEQYF.